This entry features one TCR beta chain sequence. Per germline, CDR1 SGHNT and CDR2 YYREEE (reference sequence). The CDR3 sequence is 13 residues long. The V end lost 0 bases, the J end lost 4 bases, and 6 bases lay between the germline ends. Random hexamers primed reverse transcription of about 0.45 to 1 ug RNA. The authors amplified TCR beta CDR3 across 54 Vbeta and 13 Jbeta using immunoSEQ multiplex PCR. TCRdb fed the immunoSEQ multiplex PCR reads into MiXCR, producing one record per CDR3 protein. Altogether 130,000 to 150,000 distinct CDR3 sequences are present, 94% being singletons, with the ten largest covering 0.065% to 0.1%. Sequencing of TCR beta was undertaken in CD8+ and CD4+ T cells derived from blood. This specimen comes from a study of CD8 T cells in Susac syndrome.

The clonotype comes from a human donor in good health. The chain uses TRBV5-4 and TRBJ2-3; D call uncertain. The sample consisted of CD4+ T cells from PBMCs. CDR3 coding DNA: TGTGCCAGCAGCTTGGACCGCCCAGATACGCAGTATTTT. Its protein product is CASSLDRPDTQYF. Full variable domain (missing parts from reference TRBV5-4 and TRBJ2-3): ETGVTQSPTHLIKTRGQQVTLRCSSQSGHNTVSWYQQALGQGPQFIFQYYREEENGRGNFPPRFSGLQFPNYSSELNVNALELDDSALYLCASSLDRPDTQYFGPGTRLTVL.